This entry features one TCR beta chain sequence. What it binds is unknown. The data were taken from a study of OX40 agonist ivuxolimab in advanced cancers. Overall study: Cohort: around 86% men, mean age about 60, aged about 20 to 79. Study-wide findings and caveats: By week 6 at 0.1 to 3.0 mg/kg, blood CD4+ and CD8+ T cells had expanded clonally. Also present in some nonresponders was a low level of normalized T-cell clonal expansion.

This CDR3 is built from 14 residues. Trimming took 3 bases from V and 5 from J, leaving 11 bases between them. The germline V gene encodes CDR1 MNHEY and CDR2 SMNVEV (reference sequence). Enrollment shut out patients with autoimmune disease history or systemic immunosuppression. Repertoires were generated with immunoSEQ multiplex PCR, while TCRdb's copy carries only in-frame clones and drops some. The sample has roughly 23,000 clones; 85% are singletons. The source is an adult with an advanced solid tumor such as melanoma, head and neck, liver or kidney cancer. The chain has TRBV27 and TRBJ2-4; D possibly matches TRBD1 or TRBD2 (6 bases each). The starting material was CD4+ or CD8+ T cells sorted from blood, obtained in a trial of the OX40 agonist ivuxolimab. For the CDR3, the DNA is TGTGCCAGCAGTTTTTGGGGGGCAGAAAACATTCAGTACTTC. Encoded protein: CASSFWGAENIQYF.